This T cell receptor beta chain emerged from a study of PD-L1 blockade in urothelial cancer. About the research overall: Most patients, about 85% of the roughly 30, were males with bladder-origin cancer. Between 0 and 3 prior chemotherapy regimens had been given to patients. Median T cell yield from blood was 130,000 to 150,000.

The V gene lost 5 bases and the J gene lost 0 bases, with 8 bases spanning the gap. Germline V gene data show CDR1 as LNHDA and CDR2 as SQIVND (reference sequence). This CDR3 spans 13 amino acids. Sequenced by immunoSEQ multiplex PCR; TCRdb stores in-frame clones only, minus some. This table has about 91,000 clones, less than 90% appearing once. Time point: peripheral blood 6 weeks after treatment start. The chain couples TRBV19 to TRBJ2-7; D possibly corresponds to TRBD2 (5 bases). This TCR was recovered from a man aged 65 to 79 with urothelial cancer. The sample was PBMCs, taken around atezolizumab (anti-PD-L1) treatment. CDR3 nucleotides: TGTGCCAGTAGTCCCGGGATCTCCTACGAGCAGTACTTC. Translating it yields CASSPGISYEQYF.